This TCR beta chain appears in the sequencing data of a study of response to subunit inactivated influenza vaccine. General study findings and limits: It was the authors' suggestion that each seasonal influenza vaccination recruits few new T cells.

TCRdb fed the RT-PCR reads into MiXCR, producing one record per CDR3 protein. There are fewer than 800,000 distinct CDR3 sequences in the sample; around 14% occur only once, and roughly 11% lies in the top ten. Germline CDR1 and CDR2: SGHNT and YYREEE (reference sequence). The CDR3 is made up of 15 amino acids. Trimming removed 0 bases from V and 2 bases from J, with 11 bases in between. In the case of this clonotype: Antigen: not known.

V and J are TRBV5-4 and TRBJ1-2; D possibly corresponds to TRBD1 (6 bases). The clonotype was recovered from a man over 45 who received an inactivated influenza vaccine. Sequencing was performed on PBMCs from blood, taken 11 to 12 days after vaccination. The CDR3 DNA is TGTGCCAGCAGCTTGGTGGCAGGGGAGAACTATGGCTACACCTTC. It translates to CASSLVAGENYGYTF.